This TCR beta chain was recovered during a study of shared clonotypes between healthy human individuals. CDR1 and CDR2 from the germline V gene are SEHNR and FQNEAQ (reference sequence). Germline trimming cut 3 bases from V and 1 base from J; bases unmatched to any gene: 5. CDR3 length: 15 amino acids. Using immunoSEQ multiplex PCR, the repertoire was profiled, and TCRdb retains in-frame clones only, with some absent. This table has around 1,900,000 clones, 80% to 95% appearing once. Selected positively for CCR7 and CD45RO-negative, naive CD8 cells excluded terminally differentiated effector memory CD45RA+ cells.

The chain carries TRBV7-9 and TRBJ2-5; 7 nucleotides line up with TRBD1. The clonotype comes from a man aged 18 to 30 in good health. Some clones in this sample may be carry-over from other donors' samples. Sequencing used naive CD8+ T cells from PBMCs. CDR3 sequence (DNA): TGTGCCAGCAGCTTCGGGACAGATTTCCAAGAGACCCAGTACTTC. This sequence encodes CASSFGTDFQETQYF.